This T cell receptor beta chain was obtained from a study of blood T cells in healthy people across ages. Study outcomes and limitations: The recorded TCR beta diversity per million T cells decreased in a roughly linear manner with age. Unsorted PBMC material precluded a definitive naive versus antigen-experienced comparison.

A minimum of 5.5 micrograms of total RNA was extracted per sample. In regard to this clonotype: The target antigen is unknown.

Germline-derived CDR1 and CDR2 are SGHTA and FQGNSA. This CDR3 contains 13 residues. Through a sample-barcoded 5' primer and a J-beta primer mix, a second PCR was run for roughly 7 to 11 cycles. TCRdb processed the 5' RACE reads anew with MiXCR; each CDR3 protein has one entry. Among under 800,000 distinct CDR3 sequences listed, around 21% were seen once. What was sequenced was blood. This sequence originates from a man aged 70-80 years in good health. V is TRBV7-2 and J is TRBJ2-7; 7 nucleotides align to TRBD2. CDR3 DNA: TGTGCATCGGAGCGGGACCGTTCCTACGAGCAGTACTTC. It translates to CASERDRSYEQYF.